The table lists the clone carrying this T cell receptor beta chain with a few counts. Its target is not known. This sample is drawn from a study of shared clonotypes between healthy human individuals. Overall study results and limits: The sampled material consisted only of blood, and tissue repertoires are likely to differ.

In the source study's methods: There were no quality scores in the junction-only immunoSEQ sequences, so filtering differed. The protocol was immunoSEQ multiplex PCR, while the TCRdb copy is restricted to in-frame clones and leaves out a portion. V and J calls and clone size are those listed in that table; D and trimming were worked out from the DNA. The sample lists just over 2,000,000 clones, roughly 96% occurring once. Trimming took 0 bases from V and 2 from J; bases not matched to a gene: 5. This CDR3 has 16 residues. Germline CDR1 reads GTSNPN; CDR2 reads SVGIG (reference sequence). Source material: naive CD4+ T cells sorted from blood. The subset: CD45RA+ positively selected. The sequence was collected from a man younger than 35 in good health. V gene TRBV30 combines with J gene TRBJ2-1; 9 bases map to TRBD2. The CDR3 protein is CAWSVRAGGPYNEQFF. The CDR3 DNA reads as TGTGCCTGGAGTGTACGGGCGGGGGGGCCCTACAATGAGCAGTTCTTC.